These 14 T cell receptor beta chains were sequenced from one sample in a study of early T cells in non-severe SARS-CoV-2 infection (dated by TCRdb to the early 2020s). Receptors were amplified or captured by 5' RACE. The sequencer was a NextSeq 500. Through fastp at Q25 and MiXCR, TCRdb rebuilt clones from the public reads, retaining in-frame beta chains. For every CDR3 protein sequence, its rows merge into one entry that carries the most common genes and DNA. The sample table contains 50,000 to 70,000 distinct CDR3 sequences; only one count was recorded for 5.9% of them. The top ten clonotypes cover about 3% of the sample. The material sequenced was whole blood, taken at baseline. These receptors all stem from an adult who was a healthcare worker with PCR-confirmed SARS-CoV-2 infection or an uninfected control (not recorded which).

In this sample, this clonotype turned up many times. The chain has TRBV5-1 and TRBJ2-5; D might be TRBD1 (5 bases). The CDR3 spans 13 residues. The V end was cut by 7 bases, the J end by 3 bases, with 13 bases between. Per germline, CDR1 SGHRS and CDR2 YFSETQ. The CDR3 sequence: CASANVGEETQYF. As DNA, the CDR3 is TGCGCCAGCGCGAATGTAGGGGAAGAGACCCAGTACTTC.

This clonotype was observed many times. V usage is TRBV6-2 or TRBV6-3 and J usage is TRBJ2-7; no firm D call. Germline CDR1 is MNHEY and CDR2 is SVGEGT. Trimming stripped 6 bases from V and 2 bases from J, with 14 bases between. This CDR3 contains 14 residues. The CDR3 loop reads CASSPSPETYEQYF. Written as DNA, the CDR3 is TGTGCCAGCAGCCCCTCCCCAGAGACCTACGAGCAGTACTTC.

This clonotype was seen only a few times. The chain recombines TRBV19 with TRBJ1-4; D unresolved. The CDR3 is made up of 15 amino acids. V lost 3 bases, J lost 5 bases, and 13 bases lay in between. The germline V gene encodes CDR1 LNHDA and CDR2 SQIVND (reference sequence). In nucleotides, the CDR3 is TGTGCCAGTAGTATCCCGAGAGGGATCAATGAAAAACTGTTTTTT. The encoded protein is CASSIPRGINEKLFF.

This clonotype came up a few times. The rearrangement uses TRBV7-2 and TRBJ2-3; 13 bases agree with TRBD2. The germline gives CDR1 SGHTA, CDR2 FQGNSA. With 4 bases clipped from V and 5 bases from J, the junction kept 3 bases outside the gene matches. CDR3 length equals 15 residues. In DNA form, the CDR3 reads TGTGCCAGCAGCTCCAGACTAGCGGGAGGAGATACGCAGTATTTT. It specifies CASSSRLAGGDTQYF.

This clonotype was recorded many times. The chain is built from TRBV10-3 and TRBJ2-5; D may correspond to TRBD1 or TRBD2 (6 bases each). Germline CDR1 ENHRY, CDR2 SYGVKD. The germline V and J ends were trimmed by 7 bases and 3 bases, with 12 bases remaining between them. This CDR3 comprises 13 residues. The CDR3 nucleotides read TGTGCCATCAAAAAGGGGGAGGAAGAGACCCAGTACTTC. It translates to CAIKKGEEETQYF.

The rearrangement links TRBV28 to TRBJ2-1, with D possibly matching TRBD2 (5 bases). Germline V CDR1 and CDR2: MDHEN, SYDVKM. Trimming took off 5 bases at V and 3 bases at J, with 11 bases between the two ends. CDR3 length equals 14 residues. Here the CDR3 DNA reads TGTGCCAGCAGTCTCCGCCGGGACTACAATGAGCAGTTCTTC. Residues: CASSLRRDYNEQFF.

In its sample, this clonotype was seen a few times. The V gene is TRBV10-3, the J gene TRBJ2-5; D is tentatively TRBD1 or TRBD2 (5 bases each). Germline V gene data show CDR1 as ENHRY and CDR2 as SYGVKD. The CDR3 runs 14 residues. V was shortened by 2 bases and J by 2 bases, with 9 bases between the two germline ends. The CDR3 sequence is CAISEGDRQETQYF. DNA of the CDR3: TGTGCCATCAGTGAGGGGGACCGTCAAGAGACCCAGTACTTC.

This clonotype was counted ten times or more. V gene TRBV27 combines with J gene TRBJ1-1; possibly TRBD1 for D (5 bases). The CDR3 sequence is 13 residues long. Trimming removed 2 bases from V and 1 base from J, with 5 bases in between. Germline-derived CDR1 and CDR2 are MNHEY and SMNVEV (reference sequence). CDR3 protein: CASSLQGNTEAFF. For the CDR3, the DNA is TGTGCCAGCAGTTTACAGGGGAACACTGAAGCTTTCTTT.

A few counts support this clonotype. J is TRBJ2-5 and V is TRBV28; TRBD2 is a possible D gene (5 bases). Germline V lookup: CDR1 MDHEN, CDR2 SYDVKM. The CDR3 is 11 residues long. Trimming took off 5 bases at V and 9 bases at J, with 10 bases between the two ends. In DNA, the CDR3 is TGTGCCAGCAGTGGAGGTGTGGCCCAGTACTTC. Translated, it gives CASSGGVAQYF. The full variable domain, with the rest looked up from reference TRBV28 and TRBJ2-5, is DVKVTQSSRYLVKRTGEKVFLECVQDMDHENMFWYRQDPGLGLRLIYFSYDVKMKEKGDIPEGYSVSREKKERFSLILESASTNQTSMYLCASSGGVAQYFGPGTRLLVL.

J is TRBJ2-5 and V is TRBV7-6, with 8 bases fitting TRBD1. Germline V gene data show CDR1 as SGHVS and CDR2 as FNYEAQ. V was clipped by 4 bases and J by 5 bases; unmatched bases: 3. CDR3 length: 13 amino acids. DNA for the CDR3: TGTGCCAGCAGCTCGGGACAGGAGGAGACCCAGTACTTC. Its translation: CASSSGQEETQYF.

This clonotype was observed a few times. The rearrangement joins TRBV9 to TRBJ2-1; 8 nucleotides line up with TRBD2. V shed 4 bases and J 8 bases; nucleotides not matched to a gene: 11. There are 15 residues in the CDR3. Germline V CDR1 and CDR2: SGDLS, YYNGEE. CDR3 nucleotides: TGTGCCAGCAGCCTACTAGCGGACCTTACGTATGAGCAGTTCTTC. It codes for CASSLLADLTYEQFF.

The chain carries TRBV6-6 and TRBJ2-3; D perhaps matches TRBD2 (5 bases). Trimming stripped 4 bases from V and 0 bases from J, with 8 bases between. CDR3 length equals 14 residues. Germline V gene sequence: CDR1 MNHNY, CDR2 SVGAGI (reference sequence). The CDR3 sequence: CASSFSGSTDTQYF. The DNA for the CDR3 is TGTGCCAGCAGTTTCAGCGGTAGCACAGATACGCAGTATTTT.

In its sample, this clonotype was seen many times. The CDR3 coding sequence is TGTGCCAGCAGCTTAGCGCCCCTAGGGCCTTACGAGCAGTACTTC. It codes for CASSLAPLGPYEQYF. The chain couples TRBV7-2 to TRBJ2-7; D is undetermined. Germline assignment: CDR1 SGHTA and CDR2 FQGNSA. The CDR3 is made up of 15 amino acids. Trimming shortened V by 0 bases and J by 4 bases, and 13 bases separated the two germline ends.

This clonotype was seen repeatedly, ten times or more. This chain links TRBV28 with TRBJ2-3; D possibly corresponds to TRBD1 (6 bases). The CDR3 extends over 15 amino acids. Between the trimmed V and J ends, which lost 0 bases and 2 bases, there was a span of 9 bases. Germline CDR1 and CDR2: MDHEN and SYDVKM. CDR3 DNA: TGTGCCAGCAGTTTATGGACAGGACCCACAGATACGCAGTATTTT. It encodes CASSLWTGPTDTQYF.